The rows below give T cell receptor beta chains drawn from one sample of a study of shared clonotypes between healthy human individuals. The repertoire was sequenced with immunoSEQ multiplex PCR; TCRdb's copy has only in-frame clones and lacks some. Of hundreds of thousands of clones listed, more than 95% are singletons. The specimen sequenced was naive CD8+ T cells sorted from blood. The receptors stem from a man between 25 and 39 years old in good health. The CDR3 runs from the conserved cysteine through the conserved F or W. The D gene is left open where the match is weak. Clone sizes are given selectively: once, few, many, or a class where the clone is expanded.

V gene	clone size	D gene	J gene	CDR3 DNA	CDR3 protein
TRBV27	-	TRBD1	TRBJ2-7	TGTGCCAGCAGCCCTTTGGGACAGAGCTACGAGCAGTACTTC	CASSPLGQSYEQYF
TRBV10-2	-	TRBD2	TRBJ2-3	TGCGCCAGCAGTGAAGGCGGGGGGGCAGATACGCAGTATTTT	CASSEGGGADTQYF
TRBV28	-	-	TRBJ2-7	TGTGCCAGCAGTTTATGGGGCAACTCCTACGAGCAGTACTTC	CASSLWGNSYEQYF
TRBV5-4	-	TRBD1	TRBJ2-7	TGTGCCAGCAGCGCAGGGGGTTCGTACGAGCAGTACTTC	CASSAGGSYEQYF
TRBV2	-	TRBD2	TRBJ2-1	TGTGCCAGCAGTGAATTTAGGACCAGCGGGAGTGGCAATGAGCAGTTCTTC	CASSEFRTSGSGNEQFF
TRBV4-3	-	-	TRBJ1-4	TGCGCCAGCAGCCAAGATCGGGGGGCGGATGAAAAACTGTTTTTT	CASSQDRGADEKLFF
TRBV5-6	-	TRBD2	TRBJ2-1	TGTGCCAGCAGCTTCGAGAGTAGCGGGAGGAACAATGAGCAGTTCTTC	CASSFESSGRNNEQFF
TRBV7-6	-	TRBD1	TRBJ2-7	TGTGCCAGCAGCCTCAGACAGGGTGCCCACGAGCAGTACTTC	CASSLRQGAHEQYF
TRBV7-8	-	-	TRBJ2-1	TGTGCCAGTCAACCGCTTCCTAGGAATGAGCAGTTCTTC	CASQPLPRNEQFF
TRBV7-9	-	-	TRBJ2-7	TGTGCCAGCAGCTTAGGCCCCGGATCTTCCTACGAGCAGTACTTC	CASSLGPGSSYEQYF
TRBV27	-	-	TRBJ1-1	TGTGCCAGCAGTGACCGCGGGCCCGCAGAAGGTGAAGCTTTCTTT	CASSDRGPAEGEAFF
TRBV11-2	-	-	TRBJ2-7	TGTGCCAGCAGCTTAACCAGCGGGACAGGAAACTACGAGCAGTACTTC	CASSLTSGTGNYEQYF
TRBV19	-	TRBD1	TRBJ2-7	TGTGCCAGTAGTTTGGGACAGGGTTCCTACGAGCAGTACTTC	CASSLGQGSYEQYF
TRBV29-1	-	TRBD1	TRBJ1-5	TGCAGCGTTGCAAATCGGACAGGGGGCTCCTCAAGCAATCAGCCCCAGCATTTT	CSVANRTGGSSSNQPQHF
TRBV12-5	-	-	TRBJ2-1	TGTGCTAGTGGTTTCCTCATCGATGAGCAGTTCTTC	CASGFLIDEQFF
TRBV29-1	-	-	TRBJ2-3	TGCAGCGTTGAATTGGGTTTAATGACGGCAGATACGCAGTATTTT	CSVELGLMTADTQYF
TRBV4-2	-	TRBD2	TRBJ2-2	TGTGCCAGCAGCCAATTTCTAGCGGGAGGGCCTAATTGGGAGCTGTTTTTT	CASSQFLAGGPNWELFF
TRBV29-1	-	-	TRBJ2-2	TGCAGCGGATTAGGGGAGGCCGGGGAGCTGTTTTTT	CSGLGEAGELFF
TRBV6-6	-	-	TRBJ2-7	TGTGCCAGCACTCTCGACCCGGCAGGGCCAACCTACGAGCAGTACTTC	CASTLDPAGPTYEQYF
TRBV7-9	once	TRBD2	TRBJ2-1	TGTGCCAGCAGCTTGAGAGCGGGAGGGCCGATTAATGAGCAGTTCTTC	CASSLRAGGPINEQFF
TRBV5-5	-	-	TRBJ1-1	TGTGCCAGCAGCTTGCTAATTGGGGATCCGGTAAACACTGAAGCTTTCTTT	CASSLLIGDPVNTEAFF
TRBV30	-	-	TRBJ2-7	TGTGCCTGGGGTCCCTTGGCAGGGCCCTACGAGCAGTACTTC	CAWGPLAGPYEQYF
TRBV7-2	-	TRBD1	TRBJ2-3	TGTGCCAGCAGCTATCGGACAGGGCTCACAGATACGCAGTATTTT	CASSYRTGLTDTQYF
TRBV4-3	few	-	TRBJ2-7	TGCGCCAGCAGCCAAGATAGCAACCTCTACGAGCAGTACTTC	CASSQDSNLYEQYF
TRBV27	-	-	TRBJ1-5	TGTGCCAGCAGGGGAGGGGGTTACAATCAGCCCCAGCATTTT	CASRGGGYNQPQHF
TRBV6-5	once	-	TRBJ2-7	TGTGCCAGCAGTTACTCCGGGGCGGGCCCCGTCTACGAGCAGTACTTC	CASSYSGAGPVYEQYF
TRBV5-1	-	-	TRBJ2-3	TGCGCCAGCAGCTTGGTCGGTCCCACAGATACGCAGTATTTT	CASSLVGPTDTQYF
TRBV30	-	-	TRBJ1-2	TGTGCCTGGAGTATATCCCAGGCCTATGGCTACACCTTC	CAWSISQAYGYTF
TRBV5-1	-	-	TRBJ2-1	TGCGCCAGCCACGGGTCGGCAGGGGTGAATGAGCAGTTCTTC	CASHGSAGVNEQFF
TRBV15	-	TRBD1	TRBJ2-7	TGTGCCACCAGCAGGGCCGGGACAGGGCGCTCCGAGCAGTACTTC	CATSRAGTGRSEQYF
TRBV29-1	-	TRBD1	TRBJ2-1	TGCAGCGTTGAAGATGGGACAGGGGTCTACAATGAGCAGTTCTTC	CSVEDGTGVYNEQFF
TRBV10-2	-	TRBD2	TRBJ2-7	TGCGCCAGCAGTGGCCCAGCGGGGGGCTCCTACGAGCAGTACTTC	CASSGPAGGSYEQYF
TRBV27	once	-	TRBJ2-7	TGTGCCAGCAGTTTATCGGCAGGAGGCTACGAGCAGTACTTC	CASSLSAGGYEQYF